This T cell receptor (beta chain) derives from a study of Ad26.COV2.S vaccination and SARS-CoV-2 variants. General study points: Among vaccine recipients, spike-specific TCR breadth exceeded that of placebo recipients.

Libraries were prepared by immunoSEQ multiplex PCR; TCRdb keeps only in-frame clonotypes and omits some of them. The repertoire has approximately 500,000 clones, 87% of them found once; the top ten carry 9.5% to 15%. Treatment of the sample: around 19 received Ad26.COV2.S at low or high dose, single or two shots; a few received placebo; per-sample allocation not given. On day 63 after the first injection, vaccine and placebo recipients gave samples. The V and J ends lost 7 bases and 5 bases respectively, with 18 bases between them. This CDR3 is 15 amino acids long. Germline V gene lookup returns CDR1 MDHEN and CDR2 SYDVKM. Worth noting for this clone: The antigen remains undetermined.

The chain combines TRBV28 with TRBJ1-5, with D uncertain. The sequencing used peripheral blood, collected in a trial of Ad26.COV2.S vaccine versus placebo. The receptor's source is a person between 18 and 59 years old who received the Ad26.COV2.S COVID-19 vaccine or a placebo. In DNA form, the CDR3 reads TGTGCCAGCACCCCCTATTGGGGAGAGTATCAGCCCCAGCATTTT. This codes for CASTPYWGEYQPQHF. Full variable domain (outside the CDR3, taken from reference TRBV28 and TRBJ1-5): DVKVTQSSRYLVKRTGEKVFLECVQDMDHENMFWYRQDPGLGLRLIYFSYDVKMKEKGDIPEGYSVSREKKERFSLILESASTNQTSMYLCASTPYWGEYQPQHFGDGTRLSIL.